The entry below gives a single T cell receptor (beta chain) sequence along with its context. What it binds is not known. Since the library was made to target alpha chains, this beta chain is a stray read and its abundance is not meaningful. This sample's time point: sample taken at primary tumor resection. This sample is part of a study of spatial heterogeneity in lung cancer. The overall study: Sequence detection consistently recorded a greater number of beta-chain than alpha-chain sequences. Regarding the study as a whole: In tumors, expanded intratumoral alpha and beta TCR counts tracked mutation counts.

TCRdb reprocessed the 5' RACE reads via MiXCR and lists one record per CDR3 protein. In the table there are about 10,000 distinct CDR3 sequences, roughly 12% of which are singletons. Germline V gene lookup returns CDR1 SGHVS and CDR2 FNYEAQ. The V gene lost 3 bases and the J gene lost 1 base, with 9 bases spanning the gap. This CDR3 spans 15 amino acids. This TCR derives from a male donor with early-stage non-small cell lung cancer. The specimen comprised lung tumor tissue, sampled at surgery. This chain uses TRBV7-6 with TRBJ2-2; D is undetermined. The CDR3 reads CASSLVGENTGELFF. DNA of the CDR3: TGTGCCAGCAGCTTGGTCGGAGAGAACACCGGGGAGCTGTTTTTT.